Following are 3 T cell receptor beta chains from one sample sequenced in a study. From the RT-PCR reads, TCRdb called clonotypes with MiXCR, one entry per CDR3 protein. The sample has about 680,000 distinct CDR3 sequences, approximately 15% seen once. Sequenced material: memory CD4+ T cells from blood. These receptor sequences come from a female donor in good health, serving as a healthy control.

The chain employs TRBV4-3 and TRBJ2-7; D possibly corresponds to TRBD1 (6 bases). V lost 1 base, J lost 6 bases, and 16 bases lay in between. Germline V lookup: CDR1 LGHNA, CDR2 YSLEER. The CDR3 has 15 amino acids. CDR3 sequence (DNA): TGCGCCAGCAGCCAAGCCCTTACCACAGGGACCGAGCAGTACTTC. Protein product: CASSQALTTGTEQYF.

This clonotype was observed a few times. This chain's CDR3 is CSVEGTGTETQYF. The CDR3 DNA reads as TGCAGCGTTGAGGGGACAGGGACAGAGACCCAGTACTTC. The V call is TRBV29-1, the J call TRBJ2-5, with 9 bases fitting TRBD1. The CDR3 is 13 amino acids. From germline, CDR1 is SQVTM and CDR2 ANQGSEA. V lost 3 bases and J lost 4; bases outside the gene matches: 3.

This clonotype was counted a few times. This chain connects TRBV7-2 to TRBJ2-3, with TRBD2 as a possible D gene (5 bases). The CDR3 totals 16 residues. Per germline, CDR1 SGHTA and CDR2 FQGNSA. The germline V and J ends were trimmed by 0 bases and 5 bases, with 15 bases remaining between them. CDR3 sequence (DNA): TGTGCCAGCAGCTTAGCGGCTCTACTAGGGTTAGATACGCAGTATTTT. Encoded protein: CASSLAALLGLDTQYF.